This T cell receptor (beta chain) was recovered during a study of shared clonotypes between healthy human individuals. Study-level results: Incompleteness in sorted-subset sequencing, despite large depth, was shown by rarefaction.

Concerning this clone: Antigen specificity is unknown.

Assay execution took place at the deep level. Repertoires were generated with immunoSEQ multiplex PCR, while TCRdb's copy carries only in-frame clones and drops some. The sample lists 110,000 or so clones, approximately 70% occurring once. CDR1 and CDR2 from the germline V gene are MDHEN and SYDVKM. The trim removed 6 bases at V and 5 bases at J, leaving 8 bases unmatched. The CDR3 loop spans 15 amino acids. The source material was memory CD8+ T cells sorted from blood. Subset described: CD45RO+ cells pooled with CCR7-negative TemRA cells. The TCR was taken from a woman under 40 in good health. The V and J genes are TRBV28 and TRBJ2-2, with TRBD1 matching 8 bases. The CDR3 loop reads CASSPRQGLTGELFF. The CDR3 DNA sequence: TGTGCCAGCAGCCCCCGACAGGGGTTGACCGGGGAGCTGTTTTTT.